This TCR beta chain was captured in a study of OX40 agonist ivuxolimab in advanced cancers. Study-wide context: Dose-escalation cases comprised hepatocellular carcinoma, melanoma, renal cell or head and neck cancer.

Study-wide results and limits: Also present in some nonresponders was a low level of normalized T-cell clonal expansion.

Here immunoSEQ multiplex PCR was the method, and the copy in TCRdb shows in-frame clones only, minus some. The top ten clones hold 0.35% to 0.5% of a sample with fewer than 95,000 clones, about four fifths of them seen once. Blood was sampled at baseline, cycle 4 day 1, and cycle 7 day 1. V shed 5 bases, J shed 7 bases, and the junction held 13 bases outside the gene matches. Germline CDR1 reads SGHAT; CDR2 reads FQNNGV. The CDR3 loop spans 16 amino acids. A remark on this clone: Its specificity is unknown.

The chain joins TRBV11-2 to TRBJ2-1; 8 nucleotides align to TRBD1. This TCR was recovered from an adult with an advanced solid tumor such as melanoma, head and neck, liver or kidney cancer. The sample consisted of CD4+ or CD8+ T cells sorted from blood, taken in a trial of the OX40 agonist ivuxolimab. In nucleotides, the CDR3 is TGTGCCAGCAGCCCAAGGACAGGGCAGCTCTTAAATGAGCAGTTCTTC. Encoded protein: CASSPRTGQLLNEQFF.